The 3 T cell receptor beta chains in this list originate from one sample, sequenced in a study of blood T cell repertoires in COVID-19. Only in-frame clones appear in the TCRdb table, and some are missing; sequencing was by immunoSEQ multiplex PCR. The sample lists 200,000 to 250,000 clones; around four fifths were seen once. The source material was peripheral blood. The source of these receptors is a woman of 80 years or more with active or convalescent COVID-19.

V and J are TRBV7-8 and TRBJ2-1; maybe TRBD2 (5 bases). CDR1 is SGHVS and CDR2 is FQNEAQ in the germline V gene. Trimming pared 0 bases from V and 2 bases from J, leaving 8 bases between. CDR3 length: 15 amino acids. The CDR3 region is CASSLAGRTYNEQFF. The CDR3 region has the DNA TGTGCCAGCAGCTTAGCTGGGAGAACCTACAATGAGCAGTTCTTC.

The V and J genes are TRBV6-5 and TRBJ2-7; 8 bases align to TRBD2. Germline CDR1 reads MNHEY; CDR2 reads SVGAGI. Trimming took 4 bases from V and 5 from J; bases not matched to a gene: 10. The CDR3 consists of 15 residues. CDR3 sequence reads: CASSLGASGYDEQYF. The CDR3 DNA follows: TGTGCCAGCAGTTTAGGGGCTAGCGGGTATGACGAGCAGTACTTC.

The chain combines TRBV5-1 with TRBJ2-1, with no clear D. The CDR3 has 16 residues. V lost 0 bases, J lost 0 bases, and 10 bases lay in between. Per the germline V gene, CDR1 is SGHRS and CDR2 is YFSETQ. DNA for the CDR3: TGCGCCAGCAGCTTGGATTCGTCGAGCTCCTACAATGAGCAGTTCTTC. Translation gives CASSLDSSSSYNEQFF. The variable domain in full, completed from reference TRBV5-1 and TRBJ2-1, reads KAGVTQTPRYLIKTRGQQVTLSCSPISGHRSVSWYQQTPGQGLQFLFEYFSETQRNKGNFPGRFSGRQFSNSRSEMNVSTLELGDSALYLCASSLDSSSSYNEQFFGPGTRLTVL.